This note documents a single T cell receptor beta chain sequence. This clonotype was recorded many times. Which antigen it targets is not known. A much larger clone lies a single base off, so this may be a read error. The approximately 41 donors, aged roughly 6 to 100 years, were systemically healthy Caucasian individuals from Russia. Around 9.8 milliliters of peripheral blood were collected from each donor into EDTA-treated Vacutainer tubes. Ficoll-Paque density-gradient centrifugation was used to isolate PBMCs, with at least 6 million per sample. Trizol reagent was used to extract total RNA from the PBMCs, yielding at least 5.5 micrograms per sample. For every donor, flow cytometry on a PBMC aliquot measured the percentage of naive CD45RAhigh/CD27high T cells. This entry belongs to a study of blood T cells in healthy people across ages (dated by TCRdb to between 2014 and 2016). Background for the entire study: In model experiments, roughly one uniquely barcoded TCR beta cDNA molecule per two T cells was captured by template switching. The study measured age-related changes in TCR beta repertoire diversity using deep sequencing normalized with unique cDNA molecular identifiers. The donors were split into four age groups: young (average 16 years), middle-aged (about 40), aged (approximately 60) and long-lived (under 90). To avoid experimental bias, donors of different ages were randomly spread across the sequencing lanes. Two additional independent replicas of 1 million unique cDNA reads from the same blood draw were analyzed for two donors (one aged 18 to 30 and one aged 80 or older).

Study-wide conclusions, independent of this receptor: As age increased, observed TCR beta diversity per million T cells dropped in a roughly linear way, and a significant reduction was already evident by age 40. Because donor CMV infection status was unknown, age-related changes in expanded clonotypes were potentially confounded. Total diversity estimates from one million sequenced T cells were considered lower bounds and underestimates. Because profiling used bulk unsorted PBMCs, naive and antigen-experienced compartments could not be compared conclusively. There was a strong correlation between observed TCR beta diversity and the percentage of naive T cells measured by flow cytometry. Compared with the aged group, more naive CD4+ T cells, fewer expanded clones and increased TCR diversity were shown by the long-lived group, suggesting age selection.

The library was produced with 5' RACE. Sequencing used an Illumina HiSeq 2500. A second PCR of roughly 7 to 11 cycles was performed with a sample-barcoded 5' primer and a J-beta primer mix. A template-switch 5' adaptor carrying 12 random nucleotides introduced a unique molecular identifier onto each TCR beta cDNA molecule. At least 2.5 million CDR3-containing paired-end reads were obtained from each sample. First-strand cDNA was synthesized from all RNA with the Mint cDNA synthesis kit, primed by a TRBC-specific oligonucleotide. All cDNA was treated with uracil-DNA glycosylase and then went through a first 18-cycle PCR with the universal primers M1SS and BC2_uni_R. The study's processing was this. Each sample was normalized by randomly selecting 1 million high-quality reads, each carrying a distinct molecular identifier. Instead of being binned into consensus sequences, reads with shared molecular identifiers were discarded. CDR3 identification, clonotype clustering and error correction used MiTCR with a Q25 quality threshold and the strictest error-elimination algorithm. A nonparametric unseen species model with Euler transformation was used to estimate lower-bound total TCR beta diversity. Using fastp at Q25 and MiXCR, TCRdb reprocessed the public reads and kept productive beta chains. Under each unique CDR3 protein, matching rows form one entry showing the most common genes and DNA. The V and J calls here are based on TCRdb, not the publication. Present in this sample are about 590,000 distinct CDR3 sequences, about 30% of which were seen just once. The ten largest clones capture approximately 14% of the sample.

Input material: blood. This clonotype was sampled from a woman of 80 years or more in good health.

For the CDR3, the sequence is CASSLTTGKSSYNEQYF. The DNA is TGCGCCAGCAGCTTGACTACAGGGAAAAGCTCCTACAATGAGCAGTACTTC. The chain is encoded by TRBV5-1 joined to TRBJ2-1; the D region possibly corresponds to TRBD1 (6 bases align). The end of the DNA is better explained by TRBJ2-7, so the J call may be wrong. Spanning cysteine to phenylalanine, the CDR3 consists of 17 amino acids. Left in the record is the CDR3 DNA by itself, 51 bases read in frame from the first base. The germline V gene specifies SGHRS as CDR1 and YFSETQ as CDR2.